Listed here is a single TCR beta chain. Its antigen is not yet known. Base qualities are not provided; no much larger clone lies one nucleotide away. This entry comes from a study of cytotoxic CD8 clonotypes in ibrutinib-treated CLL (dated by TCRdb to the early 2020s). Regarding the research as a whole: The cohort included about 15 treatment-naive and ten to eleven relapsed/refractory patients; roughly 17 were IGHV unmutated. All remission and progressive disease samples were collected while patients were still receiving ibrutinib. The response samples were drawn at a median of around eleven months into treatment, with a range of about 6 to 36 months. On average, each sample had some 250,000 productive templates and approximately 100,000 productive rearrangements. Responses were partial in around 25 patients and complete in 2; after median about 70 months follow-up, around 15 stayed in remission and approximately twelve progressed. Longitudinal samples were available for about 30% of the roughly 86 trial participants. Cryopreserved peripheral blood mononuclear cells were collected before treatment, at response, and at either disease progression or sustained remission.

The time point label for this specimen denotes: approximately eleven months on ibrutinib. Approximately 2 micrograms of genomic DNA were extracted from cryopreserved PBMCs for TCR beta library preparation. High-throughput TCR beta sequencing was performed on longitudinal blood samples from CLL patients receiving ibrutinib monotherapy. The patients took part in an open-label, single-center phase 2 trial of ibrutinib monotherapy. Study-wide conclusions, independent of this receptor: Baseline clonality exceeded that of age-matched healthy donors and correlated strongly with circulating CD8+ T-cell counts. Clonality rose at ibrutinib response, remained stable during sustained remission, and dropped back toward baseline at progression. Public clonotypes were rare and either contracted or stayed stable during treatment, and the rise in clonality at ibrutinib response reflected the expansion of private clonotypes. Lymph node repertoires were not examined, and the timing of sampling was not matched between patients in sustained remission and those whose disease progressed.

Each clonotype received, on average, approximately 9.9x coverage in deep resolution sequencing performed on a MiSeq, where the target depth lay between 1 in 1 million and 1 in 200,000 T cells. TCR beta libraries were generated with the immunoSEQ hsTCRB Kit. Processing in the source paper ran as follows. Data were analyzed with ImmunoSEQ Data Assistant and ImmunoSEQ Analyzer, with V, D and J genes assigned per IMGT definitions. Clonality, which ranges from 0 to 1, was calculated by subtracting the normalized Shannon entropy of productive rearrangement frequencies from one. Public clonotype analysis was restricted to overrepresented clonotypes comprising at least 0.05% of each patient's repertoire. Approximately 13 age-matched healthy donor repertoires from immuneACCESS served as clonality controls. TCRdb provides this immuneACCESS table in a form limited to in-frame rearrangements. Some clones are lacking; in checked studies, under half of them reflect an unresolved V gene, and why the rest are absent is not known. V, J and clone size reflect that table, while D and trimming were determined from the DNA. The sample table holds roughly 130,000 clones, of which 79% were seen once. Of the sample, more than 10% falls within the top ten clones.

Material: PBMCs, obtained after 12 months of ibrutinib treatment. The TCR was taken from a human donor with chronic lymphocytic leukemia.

The nucleotide sequence reads as follows: TGTGCCATGGCCGACACCCCCTACACCGGGGAGCTGTTTTTT. It specifies CAMADTPYTGELFF. The rearranged chain carries TRBV10-3 and TRBJ2-2; no D gene is confidently identified. Between the V and J ends, shortened by 9 bases and 3 bases respectively, the junction contains 14 bases. The CDR3 spans 14 residues, from the cysteine through the phenylalanine. The kept DNA is CDR3 alone, 42 bases in frame from the first base. CDR1 and CDR2, looked up from the germline V gene, are ENHRY and SYGVKD.